This T cell receptor beta chain was identified during a study of regulatory T cells in long-lasting Graves disease. General observations from the study: Under persistent disease, TRBV28, TRBJ1-2 and TRBJ2-5 were used preferentially.

As concerns this clonotype: Antigen: not known. A clone one base away is much larger, so this may be a read error.

Trimming left V 0 bases short and J 3 bases short, with 2 bases between. The CDR3 loop spans 12 amino acids. Germline CDR1 reads SEHNR; CDR2 reads FQNEAQ (reference sequence). This sample's time point: newly diagnosed GD, antithyroid drugs for less than 3 months. PBMCs provided the RNA from which the TCR library was made. CDR3 regions were amplified by Arm-PCR using iRepertoire HTBI primers to build TCR beta libraries. TCRdb independently ran MiXCR on the multiplex PCR reads; one entry per CDR3 protein. The sample carries 400,000 to 550,000 distinct CDR3 sequences, about 16% recorded once. This sample also belongs to another study, concerning T cells in Graves' hyperthyroidism and ophthalmopathy.

Material: peripheral blood mononuclear cells (PBMCs), obtained at new diagnosis, from a patient treated with antithyroid drugs. This TCR derives from a woman younger than 45 with Graves disease. The chain employs TRBV7-9 and TRBJ1-2; no clear D. CDR3 bases: TGTGCCAGCAGCTTAGCCTACTATGGCTACACCTTC. It translates to CASSLAYYGYTF.